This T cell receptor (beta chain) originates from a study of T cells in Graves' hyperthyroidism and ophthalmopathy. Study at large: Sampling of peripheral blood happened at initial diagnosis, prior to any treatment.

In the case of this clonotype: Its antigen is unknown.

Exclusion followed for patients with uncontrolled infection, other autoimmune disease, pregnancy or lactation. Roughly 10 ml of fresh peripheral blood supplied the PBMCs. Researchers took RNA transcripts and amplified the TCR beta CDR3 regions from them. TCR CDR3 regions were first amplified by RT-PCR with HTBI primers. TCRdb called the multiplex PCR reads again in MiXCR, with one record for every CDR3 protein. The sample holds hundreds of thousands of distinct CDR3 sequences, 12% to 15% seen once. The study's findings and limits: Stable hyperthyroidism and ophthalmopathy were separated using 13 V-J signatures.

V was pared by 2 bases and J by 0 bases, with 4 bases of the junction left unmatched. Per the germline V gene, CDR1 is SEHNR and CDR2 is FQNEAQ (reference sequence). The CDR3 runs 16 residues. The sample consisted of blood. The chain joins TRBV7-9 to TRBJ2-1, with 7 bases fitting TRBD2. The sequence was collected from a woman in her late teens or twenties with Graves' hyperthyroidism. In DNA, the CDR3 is TGTGCCAGCAGCTTAAAAGCGGGGAGCTCCTACAATGAGCAGTTCTTC. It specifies CASSLKAGSSYNEQFF.